This entry features one T cell receptor (beta chain) sequence. The antigen is not known. The sample originates from a study of Ad26.COV2.S vaccination and SARS-CoV-2 variants. The length of the CDR3 is 16 residues. Per germline, CDR1 MNHEY and CDR2 SVGEGT. V was trimmed by 5 bases and J by 4 bases, leaving 18 bases between them. The treatment was: 19 received Ad26.COV2.S at low or high dose, single or two shots; several received placebo; per-sample allocation not given. The investigators took samples on day 63 after the first vaccine or placebo injection. Measured with immunoSEQ multiplex PCR; TCRdb has only the in-frame clones, and not every one. The sample shows around 400,000 clones, around 91% of them seen only once. Study findings and constraints: Vaccine and placebo recipients had comparable breadth of non-spike TCRs. Higher spike-specific TCR breadth was found in vaccine recipients than in placebo recipients.

J is TRBJ2-1 and V is TRBV6-2 or TRBV6-3; possibly TRBD1 or TRBD2 for D (6 bases each). Specimen: peripheral blood, collected in a trial of Ad26.COV2.S vaccine versus placebo. The sequence derives from a person between 18 and 65 years old who received the Ad26.COV2.S COVID-19 vaccine or a placebo. The CDR3 protein is CASSTGAQITYNEQFF. The CDR3 bases are TGTGCCAGCAGTACGGGGGCACAAATCACGTACAATGAGCAGTTCTTC.